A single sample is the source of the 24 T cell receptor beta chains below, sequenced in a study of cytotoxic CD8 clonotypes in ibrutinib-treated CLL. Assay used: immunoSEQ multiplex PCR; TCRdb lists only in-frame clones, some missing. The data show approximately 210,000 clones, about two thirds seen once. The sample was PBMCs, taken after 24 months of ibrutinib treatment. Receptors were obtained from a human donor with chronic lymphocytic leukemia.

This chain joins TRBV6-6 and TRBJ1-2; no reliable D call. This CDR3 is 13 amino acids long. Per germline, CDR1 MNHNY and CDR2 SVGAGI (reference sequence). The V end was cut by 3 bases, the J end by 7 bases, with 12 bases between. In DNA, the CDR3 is TGTGCCAGCAGTTATGACGCCTGGGCTGGCTACACCTTC. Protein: CASSYDAWAGYTF.

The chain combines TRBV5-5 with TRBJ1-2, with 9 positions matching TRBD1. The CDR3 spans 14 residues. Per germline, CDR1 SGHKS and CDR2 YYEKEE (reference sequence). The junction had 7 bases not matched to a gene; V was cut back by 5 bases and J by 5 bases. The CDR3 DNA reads TGTGCCAGCAGATCAGCGACAGGGGGTTATGGCTACACCTTC. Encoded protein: CASRSATGGYGYTF.

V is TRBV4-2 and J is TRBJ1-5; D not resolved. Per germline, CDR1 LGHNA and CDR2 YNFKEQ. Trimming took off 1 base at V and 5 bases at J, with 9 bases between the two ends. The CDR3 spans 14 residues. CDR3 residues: CASSQVIGYQPQHF. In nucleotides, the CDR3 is TGTGCCAGCAGCCAAGTGATAGGATATCAGCCCCAGCATTTT.

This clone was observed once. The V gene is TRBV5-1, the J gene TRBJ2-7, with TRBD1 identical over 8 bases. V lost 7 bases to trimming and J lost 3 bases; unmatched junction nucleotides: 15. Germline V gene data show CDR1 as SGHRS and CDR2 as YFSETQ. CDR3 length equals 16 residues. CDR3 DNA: TGCGCCAGCGCCTATGTGGGGACAGGACTAAACTACGAGCAGTACTTC. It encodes CASAYVGTGLNYEQYF.

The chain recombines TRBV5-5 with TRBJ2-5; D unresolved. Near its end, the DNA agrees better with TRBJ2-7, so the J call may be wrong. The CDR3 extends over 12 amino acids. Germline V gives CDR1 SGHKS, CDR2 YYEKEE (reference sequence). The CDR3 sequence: CASSLGAYEQYF. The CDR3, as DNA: TGTGCCAGCAGCCTTGGGGCCTACGAGCAGTACTTC.

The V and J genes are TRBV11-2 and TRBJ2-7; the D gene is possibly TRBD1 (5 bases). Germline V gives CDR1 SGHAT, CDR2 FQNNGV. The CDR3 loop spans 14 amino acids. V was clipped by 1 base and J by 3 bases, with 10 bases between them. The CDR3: CASSLGFRVYEQYF. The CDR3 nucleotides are TGTGCCAGCAGCTTAGGGTTCAGGGTCTACGAGCAGTACTTC.

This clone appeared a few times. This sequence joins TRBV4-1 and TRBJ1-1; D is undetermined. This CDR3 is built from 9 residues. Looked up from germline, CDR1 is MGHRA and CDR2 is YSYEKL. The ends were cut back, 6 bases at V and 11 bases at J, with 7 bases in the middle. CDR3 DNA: TGCGCCAGCAGGAAAAAGGCTTTCTTT. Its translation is CASRKKAFF.

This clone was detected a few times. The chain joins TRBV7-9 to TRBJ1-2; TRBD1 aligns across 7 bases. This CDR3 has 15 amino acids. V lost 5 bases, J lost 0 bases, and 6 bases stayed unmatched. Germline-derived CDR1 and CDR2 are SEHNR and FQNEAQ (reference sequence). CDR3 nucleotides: TGTGCCAGCAGCCCAAGGGACAGTTCTAACTATGGCTACACCTTC. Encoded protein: CASSPRDSSNYGYTF.

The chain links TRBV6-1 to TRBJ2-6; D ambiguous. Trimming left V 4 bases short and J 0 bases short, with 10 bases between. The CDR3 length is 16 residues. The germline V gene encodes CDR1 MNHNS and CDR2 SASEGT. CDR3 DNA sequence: TGTGCCAGCAGTGCGGACCAAATCTCTGGGGCCAACGTCCTGACTTTC. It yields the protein CASSADQISGANVLTF.

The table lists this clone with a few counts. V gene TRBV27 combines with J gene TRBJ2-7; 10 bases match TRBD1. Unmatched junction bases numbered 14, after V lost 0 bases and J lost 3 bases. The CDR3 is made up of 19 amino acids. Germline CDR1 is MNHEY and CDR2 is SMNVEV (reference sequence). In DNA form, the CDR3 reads TGTGCCAGCAGTTTATCACTCGCCGACCTGACAGGGGGCTACTACGAGCAGTACTTC. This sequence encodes CASSLSLADLTGGYYEQYF.

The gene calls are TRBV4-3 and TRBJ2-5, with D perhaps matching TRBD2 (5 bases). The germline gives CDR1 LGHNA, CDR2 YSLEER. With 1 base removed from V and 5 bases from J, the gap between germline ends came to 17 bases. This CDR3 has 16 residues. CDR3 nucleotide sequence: TGCGCCAGCAGCCAAGGGAGCGGAATAATAGGGGAGACCCAGTACTTC. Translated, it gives CASSQGSGIIGETQYF.

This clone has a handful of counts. The CDR3 sequence: CASSTNRGSRNQPQHF. The CDR3 region has the DNA TGTGCCAGCAGTACTAACAGGGGTTCTCGCAATCAGCCCCAGCATTTT. This chain uses TRBV28 with TRBJ1-5, with TRBD1 identical over 7 bases. With 5 bases clipped from V and 2 bases from J, the junction kept 9 bases outside the gene matches. Germline CDR1 MDHEN, CDR2 SYDVKM. This CDR3 comprises 16 residues.

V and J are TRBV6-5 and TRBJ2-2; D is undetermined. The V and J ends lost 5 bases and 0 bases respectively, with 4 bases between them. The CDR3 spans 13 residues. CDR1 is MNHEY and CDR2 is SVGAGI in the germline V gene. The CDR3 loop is CASSDTNTGELFF. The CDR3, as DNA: TGTGCCAGCAGTGATACGAACACCGGGGAGCTGTTTTTT.

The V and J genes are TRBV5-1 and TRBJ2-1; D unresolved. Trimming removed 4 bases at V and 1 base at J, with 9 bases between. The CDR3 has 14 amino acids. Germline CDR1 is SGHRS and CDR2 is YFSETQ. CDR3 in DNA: TGCGCCAGCAGCAGGATGTCATCCTACAATGAGCAGTTCTTC. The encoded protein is CASSRMSSYNEQFF.

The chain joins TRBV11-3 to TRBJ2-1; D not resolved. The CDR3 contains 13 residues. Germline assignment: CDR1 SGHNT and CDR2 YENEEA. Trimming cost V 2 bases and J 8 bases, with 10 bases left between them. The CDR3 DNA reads TGTGCCAGCAGCTTACACCCTAGGGATGAGCAGTTCTTC. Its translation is CASSLHPRDEQFF.

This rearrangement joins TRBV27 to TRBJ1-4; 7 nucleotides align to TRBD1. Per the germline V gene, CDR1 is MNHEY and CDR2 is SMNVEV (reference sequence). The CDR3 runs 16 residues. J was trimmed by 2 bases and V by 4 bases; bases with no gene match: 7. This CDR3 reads CASSSGTVRTNEKLFF. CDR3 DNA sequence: TGTGCCAGCAGTTCCGGGACAGTCAGGACTAATGAAAAACTGTTTTTT.

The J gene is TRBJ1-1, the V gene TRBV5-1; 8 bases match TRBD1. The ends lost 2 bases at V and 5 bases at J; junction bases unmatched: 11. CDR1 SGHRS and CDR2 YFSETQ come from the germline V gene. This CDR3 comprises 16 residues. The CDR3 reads CASSFLSQGAGTEAFF. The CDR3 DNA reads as TGCGCCAGCAGCTTCCTGAGCCAGGGGGCTGGAACTGAAGCTTTCTTT.

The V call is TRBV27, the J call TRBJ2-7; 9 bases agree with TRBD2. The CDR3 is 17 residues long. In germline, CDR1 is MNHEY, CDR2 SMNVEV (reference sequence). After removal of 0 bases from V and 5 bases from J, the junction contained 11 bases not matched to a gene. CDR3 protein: CASSLSIPGLATHEQYF. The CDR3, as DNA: TGTGCCAGCAGTTTATCGATCCCGGGACTAGCCACCCACGAGCAGTACTTC.

The CDR3 DNA is TGTGCCAGTAGTATAGTCGGCTATAGCAATCAGCCCCAGCATTTT. It translates to CASSIVGYSNQPQHF. V usage is TRBV19 and J usage is TRBJ1-5; D unclear. The CDR3 runs to 15 residues. V lost 1 base to trimming and J lost 0 bases, with 7 bases between them. Per germline, CDR1 LNHDA and CDR2 SQIVND (reference sequence).

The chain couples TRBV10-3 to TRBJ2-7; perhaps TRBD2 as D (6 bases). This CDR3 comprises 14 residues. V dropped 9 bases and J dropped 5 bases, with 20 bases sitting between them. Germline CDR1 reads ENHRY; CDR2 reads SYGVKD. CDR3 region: CAISQTSAVNEQYF. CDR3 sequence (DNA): TGTGCCATTTCCCAGACTAGTGCTGTCAACGAGCAGTACTTC.

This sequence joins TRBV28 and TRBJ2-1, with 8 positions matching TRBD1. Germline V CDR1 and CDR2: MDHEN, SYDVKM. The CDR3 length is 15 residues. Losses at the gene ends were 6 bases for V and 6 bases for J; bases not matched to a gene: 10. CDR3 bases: TGTGCCAGCAGCCCAGACAGGGGTCGGTCCAATGAGCAGTTCTTC. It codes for CASSPDRGRSNEQFF.

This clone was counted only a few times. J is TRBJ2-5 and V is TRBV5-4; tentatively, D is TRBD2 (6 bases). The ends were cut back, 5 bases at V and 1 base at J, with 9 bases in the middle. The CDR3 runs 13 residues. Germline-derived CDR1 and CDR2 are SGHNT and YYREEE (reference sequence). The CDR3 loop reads CASRVGSQETQYF. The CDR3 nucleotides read TGTGCCAGCAGGGTCGGGAGCCAAGAGACCCAGTACTTC.

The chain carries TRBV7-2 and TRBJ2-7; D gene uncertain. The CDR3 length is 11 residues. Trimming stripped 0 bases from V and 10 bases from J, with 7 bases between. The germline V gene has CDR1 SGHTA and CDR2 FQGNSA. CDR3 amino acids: CASSLARIQYF. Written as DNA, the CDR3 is TGTGCCAGCAGCTTAGCTCGAATACAGTACTTC. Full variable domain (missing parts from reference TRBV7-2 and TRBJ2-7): GAGVSQSPSNKVTEKGKDVELRCDPISGHTALYWYRQSLGQGLEFLIYFQGNSAPDKSGLPSDRFSAERTGGSVSTLTIQRTQQEDSAVYLCASSLARIQYFGPGTRLTVT.

Here the CDR3 reads CASSFPTFSGGTEAFF. DNA of the CDR3: TGTGCCAGCAGCTTTCCTACCTTCTCAGGGGGCACTGAAGCTTTCTTT. The genes are TRBV5-6 and TRBJ1-1, with 7 bases aligning to TRBD1. Germline V gives CDR1 SGHDT, CDR2 YYEEEE. Trimming at V came to 2 bases and at J to 4 bases, leaving 11 bases not matched to a gene. The CDR3 runs to 16 residues.